This TCR beta chain was identified during a study of T cell responses to AZD1222 COVID-19 vaccine. General study results and limits: The study sampled repertoires only after the peak T cell response. Clonal diversity may have been underestimated in mostly white British donors.

Per germline, CDR1 SNHLY and CDR2 FYNNEI. V gave up 6 bases and J gave up 2 bases, with 18 bases separating them. CDR3 length: 16 amino acids. About this clone: Its antigen is undetermined.

Sequencing used immunoSEQ multiplex PCR; TCRdb keeps in-frame clones, though not all of them. Of 90,000 to 150,000 clones in the sample, more than 85% were seen once. The chain uses TRBV2 and TRBJ2-3, with TRBD1 as a possible D gene (8 bases). The sequence was collected from an adult in good health. The source material was peripheral blood, sampled on day 0 of AZD1222 vaccination. The DNA of the CDR3 is TGTGCCAGCAGCCAACAGGGGGGGACTAACACAGATACGCAGTATTTT. It codes for CASSQQGGTNTDTQYF.